One and the same sample provided the 30 T cell receptor beta chains below, sequenced in a study of chemoradiotherapy in HPV16-positive cancers (dated by TCRdb to between 2022 and 2023). Libraries were built with the immunoSEQ multiplex PCR assay. In TCRdb, the immuneACCESS table is reduced to in-frame sequences with V and J assigned. These tables do not hold every clone; where another copy was compared, an unresolved V gene accounts for under half, and the others remain unexplained. The sample table contains 9,500 to 15,000 clones; only one count was recorded for roughly 88% of them. The ten largest clones take up 2% to 3% of the sample. Material: blood, obtained from a patient who underwent chemoradiotherapy. Receptors were obtained from a human donor with HPV-associated anogenital cancer.

There are a few counts of this clone. The V call is TRBV9, the J call TRBJ1-6; D uncertain. V was shortened by 6 bases and J by 11 bases, with 6 bases between the two germline ends. Germline assignment: CDR1 SGDLS and CDR2 YYNGEE. This CDR3 comprises 10 residues. The DNA for the CDR3 is TGTGCCAGCATGAGTCCACCCCTCCACTTT. This codes for CASMSPPLHF.

For the CDR3, the DNA is TGTGCCAGCAGACGGGGATTTGACACTGAAGCTTTCTTT. Translation: CASRRGFDTEAFF. V is TRBV27 and J is TRBJ1-1; D gene unclear. The germline V gene encodes CDR1 MNHEY and CDR2 SMNVEV (reference sequence). The CDR3 is 13 residues long. V lost 6 bases and J 3 bases, leaving 11 bases between the germline ends.

This chain joins TRBV9 and TRBJ2-7; TRBD1 aligns across 7 bases. This CDR3 is built from 15 residues. V shed 4 bases and J 3 bases; nucleotides not matched to a gene: 10. Per the germline V gene, CDR1 is SGDLS and CDR2 is YYNGEE. The CDR3 here is CASSPQTGLVYEQYF. In DNA, the CDR3 is TGTGCCAGCAGCCCTCAGACAGGGCTGGTCTACGAGCAGTACTTC.

The chain couples TRBV28 to TRBJ1-4; 7 bases match TRBD1. Trimming took 5 bases from V and 7 from J; bases not matched to a gene: 10. Germline V gene data show CDR1 as MDHEN and CDR2 as SYDVKM. CDR3 length equals 15 residues. The DNA for the CDR3 is TGTGCCAGCAGTACCTTTAGGGGGCCTGGTGAAAAACTGTTTTTT. Its translation: CASSTFRGPGEKLFF.

Only one count was recorded for this clone. The chain couples TRBV27 to TRBJ2-7, with no clear D. CDR3 size: 13 residues. Germline V gene data show CDR1 as MNHEY and CDR2 as SMNVEV (reference sequence). Trimming shortened V by 4 bases and J by 7 bases, and 14 bases separated the two germline ends. CDR3 in DNA: TGTGCCAGCAGTTCCTCCCTCCTCGGGGAGCAGTACTTC. Translating it yields CASSSSLLGEQYF.

This clone was seen just once. This chain joins TRBV18 and TRBJ2-3; D perhaps matches TRBD1 (5 bases). V was pared by 4 bases and J by 4 bases, with 18 bases between. Germline-derived CDR1 and CDR2 are KGHSH and LQKENI. The CDR3 runs 16 residues. Written as DNA, the CDR3 is TGTGCCAGCTCACTGAAACAGGAGACTGCCGCAGATACGCAGTATTTT. Its translation is CASSLKQETAADTQYF. The full variable domain, its missing parts supplied by reference TRBV18 and TRBJ2-3, is NAGVMQNPRHLVRRRGQEARLRCSPMKGHSHVYWYRQLPEEGLKFMVYLQKENIIDESGMPKERFSAEFPKEGPSILRIQQVVRGDSAAYFCASSLKQETAADTQYFGPGTRLTVL.

V is TRBV5-4 and J is TRBJ1-4; TRBD1 is a possible D gene (5 bases). V was clipped by 7 bases and J by 4 bases, with 14 bases between them. Germline V CDR1 and CDR2: SGHNT, YYREEE (reference sequence). The CDR3 runs to 14 residues. As DNA, the CDR3 is TGTGCCAGCGGCCGGGGCCAGAGTAATGAAAAACTGTTTTTT. Protein product: CASGRGQSNEKLFF.

The V call is TRBV18, the J call TRBJ1-6; 8 bases map to TRBD1. The germline V gene has CDR1 KGHSH and CDR2 LQKENI. CDR3 length: 17 amino acids. Losses at the gene ends were 3 bases for V and 5 bases for J; bases not matched to a gene: 9. The CDR3 sequence is CASSPVQQGANNSPLHF. The CDR3 DNA reads as TGTGCCAGCTCACCGGTACAGCAGGGGGCGAATAATTCACCCCTCCACTTT. Together with reference TRBV18 and TRBJ1-6, the CDR3 gives the full variable domain: NAGVMQNPRHLVRRRGQEARLRCSPMKGHSHVYWYRQLPEEGLKFMVYLQKENIIDESGMPKERFSAEFPKEGPSILRIQQVVRGDSAAYFCASSPVQQGANNSPLHFGNGTRLTVT.

The chain recombines TRBV27 with TRBJ2-3, with 10 bases identical to TRBD1. The germline gives CDR1 MNHEY, CDR2 SMNVEV (reference sequence). CDR3 length: 18 amino acids. The V gene end was trimmed by 2 bases and the J gene end by 4 bases; junction bases not matched to a gene: 12. CDR3 sequence (DNA): TGTGCCAGCAGTTTAATTCTGTCTGGGACAGGGGTTCCAGATACGCAGTATTTT. Amino acids: CASSLILSGTGVPDTQYF.

The DNA for the CDR3 is TGTGCCAGCAGTTACAATACCAGGGGGAAGACCGGGGAGCTGTTTTTT. This codes for CASSYNTRGKTGELFF. The chain joins TRBV6-5 to TRBJ2-2; TRBD1 aligns across 7 bases. This CDR3 comprises 16 residues. V was clipped by 2 bases and J by 5 bases; unmatched bases: 8. CDR1 is MNHEY, CDR2 SVGAGI, per germline.

This chain uses TRBV7-8 with TRBJ1-1; no reliable D call. Germline CDR1 is SGHVS and CDR2 is FQNEAQ. Trimming shortened V by 1 base and J by 7 bases, and 13 bases separated the two germline ends. The CDR3 extends over 14 amino acids. CDR3 DNA: TGTGCCAGCAGCTTAGTTACGGTGGGAGTTGAAGCTTTCTTT. Protein: CASSLVTVGVEAFF.

The chain joins TRBV7-9 to TRBJ2-5; D is uncertain. The J call is doubtful: the DNA matches TRBJ2-7 better. Germline CDR1 is SEHNR and CDR2 is FQNEAQ (reference sequence). The CDR3 is 12 residues long. In DNA form, the CDR3 reads TGTGCCAGCAGCTTAGGCGTCTACGAGCAGTACTTC. Translating gives CASSLGVYEQYF.

This sequence joins TRBV5-1 and TRBJ1-5; D may be TRBD1 (6 bases). Germline V gene sequence: CDR1 SGHRS, CDR2 YFSETQ. CDR3 length equals 15 residues. Trimming cost V 4 bases and J 3 bases, with 14 bases left between them. In nucleotides, the CDR3 is TGCGCCAGCAGCGTTTCAGGACAGTCCAATCAGCCCCAGCATTTT. Amino acids: CASSVSGQSNQPQHF.

This clone is a singleton in its sample. The J gene is TRBJ2-5, the V gene TRBV19; D is undetermined. The CDR3 loop spans 16 amino acids. The germline V and J ends were trimmed by 5 bases and 1 base, with 17 bases remaining between them. CDR1 is LNHDA and CDR2 is SQIVND in the germline V gene (reference sequence). The CDR3 reads CASSETHRAVQETQYF. The CDR3 nucleotides are TGTGCCAGTAGTGAAACTCACCGGGCCGTCCAAGAGACCCAGTACTTC.

V is TRBV7-6 and J is TRBJ2-1; 11 nucleotides match TRBD2. This CDR3 region has 17 residues. Trimming removed 0 bases from V and 5 bases from J; junction bases left unmatched: 6. CDR1 and CDR2 from the germline V gene are SGHVS and FNYEAQ. CDR3 sequence reads: CASSLAASGGPNNEQFF. The CDR3 DNA sequence: TGTGCCAGCAGCTTAGCGGCTAGCGGGGGGCCAAACAATGAGCAGTTCTTC.

This chain connects TRBV27 to TRBJ2-3, with 10 bases that match TRBD2. From germline, CDR1 is MNHEY and CDR2 SMNVEV (reference sequence). This CDR3 has 14 residues. V dropped 5 bases and J dropped 4; count of bases not matched to a gene: 3. The CDR3 is CASSKRGGSDTQYF. The CDR3 bases are TGTGCCAGCAGTAAGCGGGGGGGCTCAGATACGCAGTATTTT.

CDR3 region: CASSVQPFQETQYF. For the CDR3, the DNA is TGTGCCAGCAGCGTACAGCCTTTCCAAGAGACCCAGTACTTC. The V call is TRBV9, the J call TRBJ2-5; D not certain. The germline V gene has CDR1 SGDLS and CDR2 YYNGEE. The CDR3 is made up of 14 amino acids. The germline V and J ends were trimmed by 1 base and 1 base, with 8 bases remaining between them.

The chain carries TRBV7-8 and TRBJ2-7, with D perhaps being TRBD1 or TRBD2 (5 bases each). The CDR3 runs 15 residues. The germline CDR1 and CDR2 sequences are SGHVS and FQNEAQ. V was cut by 5 bases and J by 1 base, with 15 bases left in between. Here the CDR3 DNA reads TGTGCCAGCAGCGGGGGTGGACAAGGGTCCTACGAGCAGTACTTC. This encodes CASSGGGQGSYEQYF. Looking up the rest from reference TRBV7-8 and TRBJ2-7 gives the full variable domain: GAGVSQSPRYKVAKRGQDVALRCDPISGHVSLFWYQQALGQGPEFLTYFQNEAQLDKSGLPSDRFFAERPEGSVSTLKIQRTQQEDSAVYLCASSGGGQGSYEQYFGPGTRLTVT.

This chain joins TRBV5-8 and TRBJ1-1; a possible D gene is TRBD1 (5 bases). This CDR3 contains 15 residues. V was shortened by 4 bases and J by 3 bases, with 16 bases between the two germline ends. Germline assignment: CDR1 SGHTS and CDR2 YDEGEE. CDR3 sequence: CASSPGPGRDTEAFF. CDR3 DNA sequence: TGTGCCAGCAGCCCGGGGCCGGGTAGGGACACTGAAGCTTTCTTT.

The gene calls are TRBV2 and TRBJ2-5, with 7 bases identical to TRBD2. This CDR3 comprises 13 residues. Germline-derived CDR1 and CDR2 are SNHLY and FYNNEI. The ends lost 6 bases at V and 4 bases at J; junction bases unmatched: 5. DNA for the CDR3: TGTGCCAGCAGACGGACTAGGGGAGAGACCCAGTACTTC. It encodes CASRRTRGETQYF.

The V call is TRBV5-1, the J call TRBJ1-1; D is unclear. Trimming pared 1 base from V and 1 base from J, leaving 11 bases between. From germline, CDR1 is SGHRS and CDR2 YFSETQ. CDR3 length: 15 residues. The DNA for the CDR3 is TGCGCCAGCAGCTTGCGGAGGCAGACGAACACTGAAGCTTTCTTT. It translates to CASSLRRQTNTEAFF.

The rearrangement uses TRBV9 and TRBJ2-1; no clear D. Germline CDR1 and CDR2: SGDLS and YYNGEE. The CDR3 has 14 amino acids. The V gene lost 3 bases and the J gene lost 0 bases, with 7 bases spanning the gap. The CDR3 spells CASSGPSSYNEQFF. The CDR3, as DNA: TGTGCCAGCAGCGGACCCAGCTCCTACAATGAGCAGTTCTTC.

This clone was seen only once. This sequence joins TRBV7-9 and TRBJ2-4, with 9 bases matching TRBD1. The CDR3 loop spans 15 amino acids. The germline V gene encodes CDR1 SEHNR and CDR2 FQNEAQ (reference sequence). The V segment lost 5 bases and the J segment 2 bases; nucleotides outside the gene matches: 4. The CDR3 reads CASSPGTGSKNIQYF. The CDR3 nucleotides read TGTGCCAGCAGCCCCGGGACAGGGTCCAAAAACATTCAGTACTTC.

The rearrangement uses TRBV7-8 and TRBJ1-2, with D perhaps matching TRBD1 (6 bases). Per the germline V gene, CDR1 is SGHVS and CDR2 is FQNEAQ. Trimming took 3 bases from V and 5 from J, leaving 13 bases between them. The CDR3 loop spans 14 amino acids. CDR3 region: CASSFEGTMYGYTF. DNA for the CDR3: TGTGCCAGCAGCTTCGAGGGGACAATGTATGGCTACACCTTC.

The chain joins TRBV19 to TRBJ2-6; D gene ambiguous. Per the germline V gene, CDR1 is LNHDA and CDR2 is SQIVND (reference sequence). This CDR3 spans 14 amino acids. V dropped 5 bases and J dropped 0 bases, with 5 bases sitting between them. The DNA for the CDR3 is TGTGCCAGTAGTGTGACCTCTGGGGCCAACGTCCTGACTTTC. It codes for CASSVTSGANVLTF.

The chain recombines TRBV5-1 with TRBJ2-1; a possible D gene is TRBD2 (7 bases). Germline assignment: CDR1 SGHRS and CDR2 YFSETQ. This CDR3 has 15 residues. The V end was cut by 3 bases, the J end by 5 bases, with 15 bases between. The CDR3 sequence: CASSSGGYTDNEQFF. The CDR3 DNA follows: TGCGCCAGCAGCTCGGGGGGCTATACAGACAATGAGCAGTTCTTC.

V is TRBV4-1 and J is TRBJ1-5; D remains unclear. Germline CDR1 MGHRA, CDR2 YSYEKL. There are 15 residues in the CDR3. V lost 4 bases, J lost 0 bases, and 10 bases lay in between. The CDR3 nucleotides are TGCGCCAGCAGCCTGACTGATCATAGCAATCAGCCCCAGCATTTT. Its translation is CASSLTDHSNQPQHF.

The chain recombines TRBV29-1 with TRBJ2-3; 11 positions match TRBD2. Germline V gene data show CDR1 as SQVTM and CDR2 as ANQGSEA. The CDR3 runs 14 residues. V lost 4 bases, J lost 2 bases, and 2 bases stayed unmatched. In DNA form, the CDR3 reads TGCAGCGTTGTACTAGCGGGGGACACAGATACGCAGTATTTT. As protein: CSVVLAGDTDTQYF.

The chain employs TRBV18 and TRBJ2-1, with TRBD2 matching 11 bases. V trimming: 0 bases; J trimming: 2 bases; junction bases outside the gene matches: 3. The CDR3 spans 17 residues. The germline V gene has CDR1 KGHSH and CDR2 LQKENI. The chain's CDR3 is CASSPPLAGGPYNEQFF. CDR3 nucleotides: TGTGCCAGCTCACCACCTCTAGCGGGGGGCCCCTACAATGAGCAGTTCTTC.

The chain couples TRBV14 to TRBJ2-7; 14 positions match TRBD2. With 2 bases clipped from V and 3 bases from J, the junction kept 6 bases outside the gene matches. CDR1 and CDR2 from the germline V gene are SGHDN and FVKESK. The CDR3 spans 17 residues. Written as DNA, the CDR3 is TGTGCCAGCAGCCAACTTAAGGGACTAGCGGGGGTCTACGAGCAGTACTTC. This gives the protein CASSQLKGLAGVYEQYF.